Given below is one T cell receptor (beta chain) in context. Here immunoSEQ multiplex PCR was the method, and the copy in TCRdb shows in-frame clones only, minus some. The sample lists under 150,000 clones, around 95% seen once, with 0.44% in the top ten. The germline gives CDR1 MGHRA, CDR2 YSYEKL. This CDR3 contains 17 residues. Trimming cost V 1 base and J 11 bases, with 24 bases left between them. This specimen comes from a study of T cell changes during pregnancy in multiple sclerosis. The sequencing here drew on peripheral blood, taken after pregnancy. The TCR was taken from a female donor with multiple sclerosis, enrolled in a pregnancy study. The V gene is TRBV4-1, the J gene TRBJ1-5; a weak D match, TRBD1 (5 bases). As DNA, the CDR3 is TGCGCCAGCAGCCAAGTGGGAGGGCCCAGGCCCCTGGGGGCCCAGCATTTT. Its translation: CASSQVGGPRPLGAQHF.